This entry features one TCR beta chain sequence. What it binds is not known. Primed by a sample-barcoded 5' primer and a J-beta primer mix, a second PCR proceeded for about 7 to 12 cycles. TCRdb re-derived calls from the 5' RACE reads in MiXCR, one entry per CDR3 protein. The sample records approximately 770,000 distinct CDR3 sequences, 55% to 70% being singletons. The data originate from a study of blood T cells in healthy people across ages. Study results and caveats: Per million T cells, the diversity of TCR beta decreased roughly linearly as age advanced.

Germline lookup yields CDR1 SGDLS and CDR2 YYNGEE. V was trimmed by 4 bases and J by 6 bases, leaving 14 bases between them. The CDR3 extends over 14 amino acids. The chain uses TRBV9 and TRBJ2-1; the D is unclear. The sequencing sample was made of blood. This TCR came from a man aged 25 to 45 in good health. The CDR3 is CASSPDLVPNEQFF. DNA for the CDR3: TGTGCCAGCAGCCCCGACCTGGTCCCCAATGAGCAGTTCTTC.